These T cell receptor beta chains were read from a single sample in a study of OX40 agonist ivuxolimab in advanced cancers. TCRdb's table, derived via immunoSEQ multiplex PCR, lists solely in-frame clones and lacks some. In the table there are tens of thousands of clones, 88% of which are singletons. The sample consisted of CD4+ or CD8+ T cells sorted from blood, taken in a trial of the OX40 agonist ivuxolimab. These receptors were collected from an adult with an advanced solid tumor such as melanoma, head and neck, liver or kidney cancer. Both conserved end residues are part of each CDR3. A D gene is named only where the DNA matches it firmly. Size values are once, few and many counts, or a class for expanded clones, and some rows have none.

clone size: .
V gene: TRBV25-1
D gene: .
J gene: TRBJ2-5
CDR3 DNA: TGTGCCAGCAGTGACTCCCCGAGCAGGGGACAAAAAGAGACCCAGTACTTC
CDR3 protein: CASSDSPSRGQKETQYF

clone size: medium-sized
V gene: TRBV28
D gene: .
J gene: TRBJ1-4
CDR3 DNA: TGTGCCAGCAGTTTTCTAGCCGGGGGTGGAAATGAAAAACTGTTTTTT
CDR3 protein: CASSFLAGGGNEKLFF

clone size: .
V gene: TRBV6-6
D gene: .
J gene: TRBJ1-3
CDR3 DNA: TGTGCCAGCAGTTACTCGGGCAGGGAAAATGGAAACACCATATATTTT
CDR3 protein: CASSYSGRENGNTIYF

clone size: .
V gene: TRBV6-5
D gene: .
J gene: TRBJ1-2
CDR3 DNA: TGTGCCAGCAGTTACTCCTCGACAGGCCCGGGCTACACCTTC
CDR3 protein: CASSYSSTGPGYTF

clone size: .
V gene: TRBV5-1
D gene: .
J gene: TRBJ2-7
CDR3 DNA: TGCGCCAGCCGACCCCCCCCAGGAAACGAGCAGTACTTC
CDR3 protein: CASRPPPGNEQYF

clone size: .
V gene: TRBV28
D gene: TRBD1
J gene: TRBJ1-1
CDR3 DNA: TGTGCCAGCACCGCAGGACAGGGTAGATCGGCTTTCTTT
CDR3 protein: CASTAGQGRSAFF

clone size: .
V gene: TRBV6-1
D gene: .
J gene: TRBJ1-2
CDR3 DNA: TGTGCCAGCAGTGGCCTCTGGGGGGTGGAAGGCTACACCTTC
CDR3 protein: CASSGLWGVEGYTF

clone size: .
V gene: TRBV11-2
D gene: .
J gene: TRBJ2-3
CDR3 DNA: TGTGCCAGCAGCTCCTCCGGGGGCCCCACAGATACGCAGTATTTT
CDR3 protein: CASSSSGGPTDTQYF

clone size: few
V gene: TRBV5-1
D gene: .
J gene: TRBJ1-2
CDR3 DNA: TGCGCCAGCAGCTTGGCAGACCAGGGCTACACCTTC
CDR3 protein: CASSLADQGYTF

clone size: .
V gene: TRBV7-9
D gene: .
J gene: TRBJ1-2
CDR3 DNA: TGTGCCAGCAGCCCGCTCGGAGCTGGCTACACCTTC
CDR3 protein: CASSPLGAGYTF

clone size: .
V gene: TRBV5-6
D gene: TRBD2
J gene: TRBJ2-3
CDR3 DNA: TGTGCCAGCAGCTTATCCCGACTAGCCCGCTCGCAGTATTTT
CDR3 protein: CASSLSRLARSQYF

clone size: once
V gene: TRBV28
D gene: TRBD1
J gene: TRBJ2-2
CDR3 DNA: TGTGCCAGCAGTGGGCCGGGACAGGGAACCGGGGAGCTGTTTTTT
CDR3 protein: CASSGPGQGTGELFF

clone size: once
V gene: TRBV9
D gene: .
J gene: TRBJ2-7
CDR3 DNA: TGTGCCAGCAGCTCCACACCGGTACCATCCTACGAGCAGTACTTC
CDR3 protein: CASSSTPVPSYEQYF

clone size: once
V gene: TRBV7-2
D gene: TRBD2
J gene: TRBJ2-2
CDR3 DNA: TGTGCCAGCAGCTTAGTGGGACTAGCGGGGAACACCGGGGAGCTGTTTTTT
CDR3 protein: CASSLVGLAGNTGELFF

clone size: .
V gene: TRBV5-1
D gene: .
J gene: TRBJ2-7
CDR3 DNA: TGCGCCAGCAGCCCCTTGGGACAAGGGTTGGAGCAGTACTTC
CDR3 protein: CASSPLGQGLEQYF

clone size: .
V gene: TRBV11-3
D gene: .
J gene: TRBJ2-3
CDR3 DNA: TGTGCCAGCAGCTTAGGTCCAGATAGTACGCAGTATTTT
CDR3 protein: CASSLGPDSTQYF

clone size: .
V gene: TRBV6-6
D gene: .
J gene: TRBJ2-5
CDR3 DNA: TGTGCCAGCAGTTCGGGAAAGACCCAGTACTTC
CDR3 protein: CASSSGKTQYF

clone size: .
V gene: TRBV27
D gene: TRBD1
J gene: TRBJ2-3
CDR3 DNA: TGTGCCAGCAGTCTTCGGGGGACAGGGGTAGGAGTAAGCGGTCTCCTTATGGCCGATACGCAGTATTTT
CDR3 protein: CASSLRGTGVGVSGLLMADTQYF

clone size: .
V gene: TRBV5-1
D gene: .
J gene: TRBJ2-7
CDR3 DNA: TGCGCCAGCAGCTTGGATGGAGGCGAGCAGTACTTC
CDR3 protein: CASSLDGGEQYF

clone size: .
V gene: TRBV11-2
D gene: TRBD1
J gene: TRBJ2-2
CDR3 DNA: TGTGCCAGCAGGCCGACAGGGGGACGGACCGGGGAGCTGTTTTTT
CDR3 protein: CASRPTGGRTGELFF

clone size: .
V gene: TRBV10-3
D gene: .
J gene: TRBJ1-1
CDR3 DNA: TGTGCCATCAGTGGAGGGGCGAGGAACACTGAAGCTTTCTTT
CDR3 protein: CAISGGARNTEAFF

clone size: .
V gene: TRBV14
D gene: TRBD2
J gene: TRBJ2-1
CDR3 DNA: TGTGCCAGCAGCCGATATTGGACTAGCGGGAGGGAGGAACTAAGAAACAATGAGCAGTTCTTC
CDR3 protein: CASSRYWTSGREELRNNEQFF

clone size: .
V gene: TRBV7-9
D gene: TRBD2
J gene: TRBJ2-3
CDR3 DNA: TGTGCCAGCAGACTAGCGGAACACATAAATCTCCCGGATACGCAGTATTTT
CDR3 protein: CASRLAEHINLPDTQYF

clone size: .
V gene: TRBV7-3
D gene: .
J gene: TRBJ2-7
CDR3 DNA: TGTGCCAGCAGCTTAAGTCCTGGGTCTCCCTACGAGCAGTACTTC
CDR3 protein: CASSLSPGSPYEQYF

clone size: .
V gene: TRBV10-3
D gene: TRBD2
J gene: TRBJ2-1
CDR3 DNA: TGTGCCATCAGGCGGGACCTAAGCGGGGGGTACAATGAGCAGTTCTTC
CDR3 protein: CAIRRDLSGGYNEQFF

clone size: .
V gene: TRBV7-3
D gene: TRBD1
J gene: TRBJ1-6
CDR3 DNA: TGTGCCAGCAGCTTAAGGGGTGACAGGGGATTTTCACCCCTCCACTTT
CDR3 protein: CASSLRGDRGFSPLHF

clone size: .
V gene: TRBV5-6
D gene: .
J gene: TRBJ2-5
CDR3 DNA: TGTGCCAGCAGCTTGGTAGCCGACCAAGAGACCCAGTACTTC
CDR3 protein: CASSLVADQETQYF

clone size: .
V gene: TRBV7-2
D gene: TRBD2
J gene: TRBJ2-5
CDR3 DNA: TGTGCCAGCAGCCTGACTAGCGGGGGGGCCCAAGAGACCCAGTACTTC
CDR3 protein: CASSLTSGGAQETQYF

clone size: few
V gene: TRBV11-2
D gene: .
J gene: TRBJ1-5
CDR3 DNA: TGTGCCAGCAGCTTAGATCGCGGCCAGCCCCAGCATTTT
CDR3 protein: CASSLDRGQPQHF

clone size: .
V gene: TRBV18
D gene: TRBD1
J gene: TRBJ1-5
CDR3 DNA: TGTGCCAGCTCACCGCCCCGGGACAGGGGAAATCAGCCCCAGCATTTT
CDR3 protein: CASSPPRDRGNQPQHF